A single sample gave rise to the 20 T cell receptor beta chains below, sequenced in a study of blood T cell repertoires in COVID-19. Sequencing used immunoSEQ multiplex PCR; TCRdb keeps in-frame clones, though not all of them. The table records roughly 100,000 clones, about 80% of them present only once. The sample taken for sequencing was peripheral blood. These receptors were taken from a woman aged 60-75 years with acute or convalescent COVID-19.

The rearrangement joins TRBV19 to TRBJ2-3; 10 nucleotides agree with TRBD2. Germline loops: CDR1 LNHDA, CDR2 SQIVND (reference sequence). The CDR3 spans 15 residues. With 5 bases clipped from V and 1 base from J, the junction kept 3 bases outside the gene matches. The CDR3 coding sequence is TGTGCCAGTAGTCCAGCGGGAGGGGGCACAGATACGCAGTATTTT. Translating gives CASSPAGGGTDTQYF.

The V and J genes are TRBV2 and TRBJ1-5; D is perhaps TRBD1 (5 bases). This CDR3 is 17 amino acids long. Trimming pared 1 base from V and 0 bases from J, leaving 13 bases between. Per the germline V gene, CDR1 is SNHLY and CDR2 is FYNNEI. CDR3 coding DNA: TGTGCCAGCAGTGAAGTGAGGGGAGGAGATAGCAATCAGCCCCAGCATTTT. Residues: CASSEVRGGDSNQPQHF.

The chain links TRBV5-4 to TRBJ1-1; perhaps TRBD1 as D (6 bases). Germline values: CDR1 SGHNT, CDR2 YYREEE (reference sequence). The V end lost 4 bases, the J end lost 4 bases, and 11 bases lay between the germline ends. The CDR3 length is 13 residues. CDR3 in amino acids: CASSPTGTTEAFF. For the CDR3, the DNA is TGTGCCAGCAGCCCAACAGGGACCACTGAAGCTTTCTTT.

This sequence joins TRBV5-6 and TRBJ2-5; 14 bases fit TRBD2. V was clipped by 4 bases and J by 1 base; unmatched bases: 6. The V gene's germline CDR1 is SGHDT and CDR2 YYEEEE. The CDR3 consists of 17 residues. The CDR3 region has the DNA TGTGCCAGCAGCACGACTAGCGGGAGGGCCCTCCAAGAGACCCAGTACTTC. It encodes CASSTTSGRALQETQYF.

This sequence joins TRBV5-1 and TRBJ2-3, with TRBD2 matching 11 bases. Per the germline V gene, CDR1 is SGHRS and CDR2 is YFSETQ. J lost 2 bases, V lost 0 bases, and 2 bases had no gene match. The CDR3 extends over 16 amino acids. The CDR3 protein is CASSLETSGDTDTQYF. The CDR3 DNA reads TGCGCCAGCAGCTTGGAGACTAGCGGGGACACAGATACGCAGTATTTT.

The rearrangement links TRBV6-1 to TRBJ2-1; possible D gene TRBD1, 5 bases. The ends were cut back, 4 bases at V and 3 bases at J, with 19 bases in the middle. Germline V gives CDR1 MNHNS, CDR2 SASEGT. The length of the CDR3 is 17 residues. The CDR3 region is CASSGHRTPGNYNEQFF. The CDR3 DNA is TGTGCCAGCAGTGGACACAGGACCCCTGGAAACTACAATGAGCAGTTCTTC.

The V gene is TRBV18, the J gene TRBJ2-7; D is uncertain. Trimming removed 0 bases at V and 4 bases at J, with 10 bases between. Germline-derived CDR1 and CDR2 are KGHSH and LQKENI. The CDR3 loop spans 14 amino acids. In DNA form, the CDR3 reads TGTGCCAGCTCACCACCGATAGGCGGATACGAGCAGTACTTC. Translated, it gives CASSPPIGGYEQYF. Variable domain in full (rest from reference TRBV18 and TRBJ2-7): NAGVMQNPRHLVRRRGQEARLRCSPMKGHSHVYWYRQLPEEGLKFMVYLQKENIIDESGMPKERFSAEFPKEGPSILRIQQVVRGDSAAYFCASSPPIGGYEQYFGPGTRLTVT.

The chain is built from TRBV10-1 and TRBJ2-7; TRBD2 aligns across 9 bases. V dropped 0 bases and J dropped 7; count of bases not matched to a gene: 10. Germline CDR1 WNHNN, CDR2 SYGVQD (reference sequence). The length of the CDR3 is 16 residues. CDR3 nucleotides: TGCGCCAGCAGTGAGTCCTTCGGCGGGAGGGAGGGAGAGCAGTACTTC. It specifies CASSESFGGREGEQYF.

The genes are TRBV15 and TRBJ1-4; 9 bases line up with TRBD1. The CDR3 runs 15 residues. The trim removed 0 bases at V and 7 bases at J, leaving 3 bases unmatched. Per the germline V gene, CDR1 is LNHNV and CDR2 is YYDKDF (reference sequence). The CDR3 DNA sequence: TGTGCCACCAGCAGAGAGGGACAGGGAGGTGAAAAACTGTTTTTT. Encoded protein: CATSREGQGGEKLFF.

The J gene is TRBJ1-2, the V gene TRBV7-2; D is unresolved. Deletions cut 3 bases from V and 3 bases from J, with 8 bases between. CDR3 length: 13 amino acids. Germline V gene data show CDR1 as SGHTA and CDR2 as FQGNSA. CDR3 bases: TGTGCCAGCAGCTTCACCCCGGACTATGGCTACACCTTC. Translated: CASSFTPDYGYTF. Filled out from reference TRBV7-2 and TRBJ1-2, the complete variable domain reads GAGVSQSPSNKVTEKGKDVELRCDPISGHTALYWYRQSLGQGLEFLIYFQGNSAPDKSGLPSDRFSAERTGGSVSTLTIQRTQQEDSAVYLCASSFTPDYGYTFGSGTRLTVV.

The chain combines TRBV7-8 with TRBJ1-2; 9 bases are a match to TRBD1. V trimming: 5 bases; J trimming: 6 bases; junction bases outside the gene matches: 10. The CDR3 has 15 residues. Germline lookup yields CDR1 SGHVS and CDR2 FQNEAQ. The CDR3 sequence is CASSQRTGVVHGYTF. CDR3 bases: TGTGCCAGCAGCCAAAGGACAGGGGTGGTTCATGGCTACACCTTC.

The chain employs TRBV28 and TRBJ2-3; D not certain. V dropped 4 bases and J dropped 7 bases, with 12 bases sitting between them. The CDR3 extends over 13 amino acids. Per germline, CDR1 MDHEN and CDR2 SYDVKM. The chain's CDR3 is CASSSPAIHTQYF. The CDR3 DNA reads TGTGCCAGCAGTTCACCTGCGATCCATACGCAGTATTTT.

CDR3 coding DNA: TGTGCCAGCAGTGAAAACGGGGGGAATGAGCAGTTCTTC. Translating gives CASSENGGNEQFF. This chain uses TRBV2 with TRBJ2-1; 7 bases match TRBD2. V shed 2 bases, J shed 7 bases, and the junction held 2 bases outside the gene matches. The CDR3 length is 13 residues. Germline loops: CDR1 SNHLY, CDR2 FYNNEI.

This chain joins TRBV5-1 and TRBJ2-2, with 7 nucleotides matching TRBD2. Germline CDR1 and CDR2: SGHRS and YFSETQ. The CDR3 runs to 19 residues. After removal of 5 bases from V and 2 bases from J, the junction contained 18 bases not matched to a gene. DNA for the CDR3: TGCGCCAGCAGTACTGGACTAGGGGCCTCATTAAACAACACCGGGGAGCTGTTTTTT. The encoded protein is CASSTGLGASLNNTGELFF. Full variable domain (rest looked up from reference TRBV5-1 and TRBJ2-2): KAGVTQTPRYLIKTRGQQVTLSCSPISGHRSVSWYQQTPGQGLQFLFEYFSETQRNKGNFPGRFSGRQFSNSRSEMNVSTLELGDSALYLCASSTGLGASLNNTGELFFGEGSRLTVL.

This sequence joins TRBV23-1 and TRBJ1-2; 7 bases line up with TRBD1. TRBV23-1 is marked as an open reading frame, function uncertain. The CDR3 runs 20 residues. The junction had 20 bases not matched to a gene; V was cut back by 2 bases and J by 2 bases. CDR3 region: CASSQNLGVQGRRANYGYTF. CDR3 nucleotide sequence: TGCGCCAGCAGTCAAAACTTGGGGGTACAGGGGCGAAGAGCCAACTATGGCTACACCTTC.

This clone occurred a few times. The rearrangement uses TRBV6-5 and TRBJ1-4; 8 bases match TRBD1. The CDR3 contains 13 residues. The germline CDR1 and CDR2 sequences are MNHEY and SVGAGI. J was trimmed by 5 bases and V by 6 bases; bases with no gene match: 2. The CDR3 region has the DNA TGTGCCAGCAGGGACAGGGTGAATGAAAAACTGTTTTTT. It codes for CASRDRVNEKLFF.

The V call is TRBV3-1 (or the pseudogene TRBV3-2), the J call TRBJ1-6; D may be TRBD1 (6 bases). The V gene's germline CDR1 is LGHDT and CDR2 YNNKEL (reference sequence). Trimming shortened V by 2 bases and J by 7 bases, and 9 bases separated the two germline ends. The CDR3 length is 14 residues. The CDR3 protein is CASSQQGTNSPLHF. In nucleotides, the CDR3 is TGTGCCAGCAGCCAACAGGGGACCAATTCACCCCTCCACTTT.

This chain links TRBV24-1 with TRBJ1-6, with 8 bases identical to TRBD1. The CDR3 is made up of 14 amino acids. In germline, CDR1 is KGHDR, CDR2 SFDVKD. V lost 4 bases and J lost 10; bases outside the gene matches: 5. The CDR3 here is CATSDWTGLSPLHF. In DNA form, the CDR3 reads TGTGCCACCAGTGACTGGACAGGGTTGTCACCCCTCCACTTT.

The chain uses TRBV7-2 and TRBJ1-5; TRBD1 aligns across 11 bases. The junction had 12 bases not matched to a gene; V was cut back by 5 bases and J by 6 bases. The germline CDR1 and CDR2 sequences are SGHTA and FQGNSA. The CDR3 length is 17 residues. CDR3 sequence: CASSPRGTGGSPQPQHF. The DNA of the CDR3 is TGTGCCAGCAGCCCTAGGGGGACAGGGGGTAGTCCTCAGCCCCAGCATTTT.

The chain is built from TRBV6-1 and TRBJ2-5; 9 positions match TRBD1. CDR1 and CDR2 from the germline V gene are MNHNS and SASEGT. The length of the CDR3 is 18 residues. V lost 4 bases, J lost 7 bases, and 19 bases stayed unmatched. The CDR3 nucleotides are TGTGCCAGCAGTGCATTGCCTCCTACAGGGGGCGCTGCAGCGACCCAGTACTTC. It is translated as CASSALPPTGGAAATQYF.